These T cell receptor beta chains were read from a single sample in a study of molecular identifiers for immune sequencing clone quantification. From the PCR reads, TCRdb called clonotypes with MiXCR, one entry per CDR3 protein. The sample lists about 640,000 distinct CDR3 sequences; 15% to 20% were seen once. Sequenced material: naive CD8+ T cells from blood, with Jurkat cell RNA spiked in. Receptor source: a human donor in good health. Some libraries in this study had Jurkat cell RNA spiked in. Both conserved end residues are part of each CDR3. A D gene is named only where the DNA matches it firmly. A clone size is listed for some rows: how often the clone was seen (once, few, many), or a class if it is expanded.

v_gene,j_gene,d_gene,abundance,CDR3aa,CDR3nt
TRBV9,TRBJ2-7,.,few,CASSGPGSPYEQYF,TGTGCCAGCAGCGGACCCGGGAGTCCCTACGAGCAGTACTTC
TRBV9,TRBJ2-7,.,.,CASSADGLSYEQYF,TGTGCCAGCAGCGCAGACGGACTATCCTACGAGCAGTACTTC
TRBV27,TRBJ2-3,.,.,CASSRLVGSDTQYF,TGTGCCAGCAGCCGACTAGTGGGATCAGATACGCAGTATTTT
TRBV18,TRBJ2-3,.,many,CASSDIGQGPADTQYF,TGTGCCAGCTCAGACATAGGGCAGGGGCCAGCAGATACGCAGTATTTT
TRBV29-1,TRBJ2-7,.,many,CSVVVQASAYEQYF,TGCAGCGTTGTAGTCCAAGCATCGGCCTACGAGCAGTACTTC
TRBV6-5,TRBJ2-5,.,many,CATKPDRGKQETQYF,TGTGCCACCAAACCGGACAGAGGGAAACAAGAGACCCAGTACTTC
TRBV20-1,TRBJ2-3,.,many,CSAPSVSGTDTQYF,TGCAGTGCCCCCTCGGTTAGCGGTACAGATACGCAGTATTTT
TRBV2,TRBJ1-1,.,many,CASSEAGREAFF,TGTGCCAGCAGTGAAGCGGGCAGGGAAGCTTTCTTT
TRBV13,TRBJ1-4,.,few,CASSFRTENEKLFF,TGTGCCAGCAGCTTTCGGACTGAGAATGAAAAACTGTTTTTT
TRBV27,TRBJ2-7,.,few,CASSSSGGYAYEQYF,TGTGCCAGCAGTTCTTCAGGCGGTTACGCCTACGAGCAGTACTTC
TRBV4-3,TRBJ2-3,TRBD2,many,CASSQDLAGNTDTQYF,TGCGCCAGCAGCCAAGATCTAGCGGGAAACACAGATACGCAGTATTTT
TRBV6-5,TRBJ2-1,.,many,CASSYGGSSEQFF,TGTGCCAGCAGTTACGGCGGGTCTAGTGAGCAGTTCTTC
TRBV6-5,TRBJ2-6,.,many,CASSLWRTYSGANVLTF,TGTGCCAGCAGTCTCTGGAGAACATACTCTGGGGCCAACGTCCTGACTTTC
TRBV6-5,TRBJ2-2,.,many,CASSYPLGELFF,TGTGCCAGCAGTTACCCGCTTGGGGAGCTGTTTTTT
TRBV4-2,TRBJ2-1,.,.,CASSQPLKGGNEQFF,TGTGCCAGCAGCCAACCATTAAAAGGCGGAAATGAGCAGTTCTTC
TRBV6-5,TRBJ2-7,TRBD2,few,CVSGGTSGTYEQYF,TGTGTCAGCGGAGGGACTAGCGGGACCTACGAGCAGTACTTC
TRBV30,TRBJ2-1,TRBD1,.,CAWSVSGQGSFF,TGTGCCTGGAGTGTATCGGGACAGGGGTCGTTCTTC
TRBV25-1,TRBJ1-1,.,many,CASSPPRGESPNTEAFF,TGTGCCAGCAGTCCCCCACGGGGGGAATCCCCGAACACTGAAGCTTTCTTT
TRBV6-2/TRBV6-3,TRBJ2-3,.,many,CASSYDAGASTDTQYF,TGTGCCAGCAGTTACGATGCGGGGGCCAGCACAGATACGCAGTATTTT
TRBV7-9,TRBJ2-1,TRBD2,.,CASSPGTSGTDEQFF,TGTGCCAGCAGCCCTGGGACTAGCGGGACCGATGAGCAGTTCTTC
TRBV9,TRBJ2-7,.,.,CASSVGVGDEQYF,TGTGCCAGCAGCGTCGGGGTCGGTGACGAGCAGTACTTC
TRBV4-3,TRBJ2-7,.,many,CASRREQYF,TGCGCCAGCAGGAGGGAGCAGTACTTC
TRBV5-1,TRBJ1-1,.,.,CVSRLGNTEAFF,TGCGTCAGCAGGTTGGGTAATACTGAAGCTTTCTTT
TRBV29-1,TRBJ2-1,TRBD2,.,CSVEGWSGGEQFF,TGCAGCGTTGAAGGTTGGAGCGGGGGTGAGCAGTTCTTC
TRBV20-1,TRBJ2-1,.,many,CSANNWREYNEQFF,TGCAGTGCTAACAACTGGCGGGAATACAATGAGCAGTTCTTC
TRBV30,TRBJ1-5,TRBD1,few,CAWTPGQGNQPQHF,TGTGCCTGGACTCCGGGACAGGGTAATCAGCCCCAGCATTTT
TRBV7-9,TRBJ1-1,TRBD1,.,CASSLADRGSTEAFF,TGTGCCAGCAGCTTAGCGGACAGGGGGAGCACTGAAGCTTTCTTT
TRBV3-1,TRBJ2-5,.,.,CASSQEIHNQYF,TGTGCCAGCAGCCAAGAGATCCATAATCAGTACTTC
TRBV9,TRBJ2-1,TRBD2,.,CASSDWLAGVKNEQFF,TGTGCCAGCAGCGACTGGCTAGCGGGAGTCAAAAATGAGCAGTTCTTC
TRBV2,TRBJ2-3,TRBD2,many,CASISGGAVPDTQYF,TGTGCCAGCATTAGCGGGGGGGCCGTCCCAGATACGCAGTATTTT
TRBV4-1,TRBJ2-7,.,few,CASSPMDSYEQYF,TGCGCCAGCAGCCCCATGGACAGCTACGAGCAGTACTTC
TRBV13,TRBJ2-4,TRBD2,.,CASNLGGAGGEDIQYF,TGTGCCAGCAACTTAGGGGGAGCGGGGGGGGAGGACATTCAGTACTTC
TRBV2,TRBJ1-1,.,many,CASSGKQLNTEAFF,TGTGCCAGCAGTGGTAAACAGTTGAACACTGAAGCTTTCTTT
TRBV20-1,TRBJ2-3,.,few,CSAGDSPGAFTDTQYF,TGCAGTGCTGGAGATTCCCCAGGAGCCTTCACAGATACGCAGTATTTT
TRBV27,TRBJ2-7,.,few,CASSPWGLEQYF,TGTGCCAGCAGTCCATGGGGACTCGAGCAGTACTTC
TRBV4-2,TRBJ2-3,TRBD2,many,CASSRSGGSTDTQYF,TGTGCCAGCAGCCGTAGCGGGGGAAGCACAGATACGCAGTATTTT
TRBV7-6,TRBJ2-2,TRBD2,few,CASSSQALGFTSGGPTGELFF,TGTGCCAGCAGCTCCCAAGCCTTGGGTTTTACTAGCGGGGGACCCACCGGGGAGCTGTTTTTT
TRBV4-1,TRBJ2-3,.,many,CASSQDQVLTDTQYF,TGCGCCAGCAGCCAAGATCAGGTTTTGACAGATACGCAGTATTTT
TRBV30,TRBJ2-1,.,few,CAWSSGVNEQFF,TGTGCCTGGAGTTCAGGGGTGAATGAGCAGTTCTTC
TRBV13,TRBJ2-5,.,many,CASSHRTDQETQYF,TGTGCCAGCAGCCACCGGACAGATCAAGAGACCCAGTACTTC
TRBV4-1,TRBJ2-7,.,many,CASSQSSPDSSYEQYF,TGCGCCAGCAGCCAATCGTCACCCGACAGCTCCTACGAGCAGTACTTC
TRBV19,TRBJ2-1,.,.,CASNQGTYNEQFF,TGTGCCAGTAATCAGGGGACCTACAATGAGCAGTTCTTC
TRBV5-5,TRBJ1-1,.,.,CASCPGVGLETEAFF,TGTGCCAGCTGCCCCGGAGTAGGGCTGGAGACTGAAGCTTTCTTT
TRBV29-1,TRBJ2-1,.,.,CSVDLRVREQFF,TGCAGCGTTGATTTGCGGGTGCGGGAGCAGTTCTTC
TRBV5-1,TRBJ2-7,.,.,CASSSVAPLAYEQYF,TGCGCCAGCAGCTCTGTCGCTCCCTTAGCCTACGAGCAGTACTTC